This TCR beta chain was sequenced during a study of blood T cell repertoires in COVID-19. Looking at the study overall: Acute and convalescent COVID-19 specimens originated in the United States, Italy and Spain. Sample material is recorded as cDNA or gDNA derived from T cells, B-cell-depleted T cells, or PBMCs.

In the study's own analysis: For nucleated cells, counts were estimated from reference gene primer amplification. Using immunoSEQ multiplex PCR, the repertoire was profiled, and TCRdb retains in-frame clones only, with some absent. V and J calls and clone size come straight from that table; D and trimming were deduced from the DNA. The sample includes about 130,000 clones, less than 90% seen only once; the top ten take 6.6%. The sequencing input was peripheral blood. This clonotype was sampled from a man aged 80 or over with active or convalescent COVID-19.

The DNA of the CDR3 is TGTGCCAGCAGGGTCGGGACAGTTAACACCGGGGAGCTGTTTTTT. Translated, it gives CASRVGTVNTGELFF. The chain carries TRBV5-5 and TRBJ2-2; 7 bases line up with TRBD1. Germline V gene sequence: CDR1 SGHKS, CDR2 YYEKEE (reference sequence). The CDR3 covers 15 residues. V gave up 5 bases and J gave up 2 bases; unmatched junction bases: 6.